This TCR beta chain was sequenced during a study of T cells after yellow fever vaccination (dated by TCRdb to the late 2010s). Study-level background: Staining for CD3, CD45RA, CCR7 and CD95 was used to sort memory subsets (EM, EMRA, CM and Tscm) on a BD FACS Aria III. The SMART-Seq v4 Ultra Low Input RNA kit was used to prepare libraries from fractions with low cell numbers. Bulk TCR alpha and beta repertoires were sequenced longitudinally to track T-cell clones before and after primary and booster YFV17D yellow fever vaccination. The cohort comprised two healthy male donors, one aged 18 to 29 and one aged 30 to 40 years. Blood samples were taken at several timepoints before and after primary and secondary immunization, and bulk PBMC replicates and cell subsets were isolated. Memory subsets were sorted on days 0, 15 and 45 and at 18 months after primary vaccination, and on days 0, 15 and 45 after the 30-year booster.

The sample's treatment or condition label, decoded: live attenuated yellow fever vaccine strain. PBMCs were isolated from peripheral blood using a standard Ficoll-Paque protocol. The RNeasy Micro Kit was used to extract RNA from sorted memory subsets. Broader findings and caveats from the paper: Computational filtering was needed because FACS-sorted repertoires could contain abundant contaminating clonotypes from the bulk population. After the booster, most clones that had expanded after primary vaccination were detected again (around 97% of CD4 and more than 85% of CD8), suggesting broad maintenance of memory. On day 0, almost all vaccine-responding clonotypes were found to be below detection in the sorted memory subsets. Compared with the primary T-cell response, the secondary T-cell response was faster but weaker, reaching its peak on day 5 rather than on day 15. A small share of clonotypes was detected in both CD4 and CD8 compartments, with the overlap likely arising from convergent recombination. Because the study included only a couple of donors, the extent to which the findings can be generalized is limited.

This clonotype was observed at least ten times. The sample holds no much larger clone one base away, and base qualities are not on file. The germline V gene (reference sequence) supplies CDR1 WNHNN and CDR2 SYGVQD. V and J lose 0 bases and 9 bases, and a span of 9 bases separates them. The CDR3 measures 13 amino acids from cysteine to phenylalanine. Only CDR3 DNA remains: 39 bases, in frame from the first base. TCR cDNA was made using 5'RACE template switching, a step that added a universal primer site and unique molecular identifiers. Priming for cDNA synthesis came from both the TCR alpha and TCR beta constant segments. Library amplification involved two PCR steps, and the second step added sample barcodes and sequencing adapters. Sequencing of the libraries was done on either Illumina HiSeq 2500 (2x100 bp) or NovaSeq (2x150 bp). The original methods were these. MIGEC handled demultiplexing of reads and collapsing into UMI consensus sequences, while MiXCR performed V(D)J alignment. Vaccine-responding clonotypes were identified with edgeR using replicate PBMC samples, with FDR below 0.01 and a log2 fold change above 5 up to day 15 being required. Each bulk clonotype was labeled CD4 or CD8 based on which sequenced repertoire, CD4 or CD8, contained the clonotype at higher abundance. Clonotype frequencies in memory subsets were weighted by FACS-sorted cell numbers to estimate each clone's distribution across memory phenotypes. TCRdb passed the public sequencing reads through fastp at Q25 and MiXCR, retaining productive beta sequences. Rows are unified per CDR3 protein, each entry keeping the most common DNA and genes. These V and J calls originate from TCRdb's pipeline instead of the authors' own analysis. The sample table holds some 23,000 distinct CDR3 sequences, of which 3.4% were seen once. Jointly, the top ten make up roughly 0.9% of the sample.

The sample in question was PBMCs, either bulk or a sorted T-cell subset (CD4+, CD8+, memory, or dextramer-sorted; not recorded which), obtained about 49 days after the first yellow fever vaccination. The sequence is built from TRBV10-1 and TRBJ2-1; perhaps TRBD2 is the D gene, with 6 bases matching. The TCR sequence derives from a young man who received the YFV17D yellow fever vaccine. The CDR3 amino acid sequence is: CASSESGRGEQFF. The DNA sequence reads TGCGCCAGCAGTGAGTCGGGGCGGGGTGAGCAGTTCTTC.